This T cell receptor (beta chain) was found in a study of Ad26.COV2.S vaccination and SARS-CoV-2 variants. Sequencing used immunoSEQ multiplex PCR; TCRdb keeps in-frame clones, though not all of them. The sample contains about 420,000 clones, more than 75% of which appear only once. Treatment indicated: 19 received Ad26.COV2.S at low or high dose, single or two shots; roughly five received placebo; per-sample allocation not given. The study sampled participants on day 63 after the first vaccine or placebo injection. Trimming removed 3 bases from V and 4 bases from J, with 9 bases in between. The length of the CDR3 is 14 residues. CDR1 is SGHVS and CDR2 is FNYEAQ in the germline V gene.

This clonotype originated in a person aged 18 to 59 who received the Ad26.COV2.S COVID-19 vaccine or a placebo. The chain carries TRBV7-6 and TRBJ2-2; D is uncertain. Sequenced material: peripheral blood, taken in a trial of Ad26.COV2.S vaccine versus placebo. Here the CDR3 reads CASSLGPVTGELFF. DNA of the CDR3: TGTGCCAGCAGCTTGGGCCCAGTCACCGGGGAGCTGTTTTTT.